This TCR beta chain was captured by sequencing in a study of CD8+ T cells in alopecia areata. Notes on the study in general: While patients received tofacitinib, many expanded lesional clones remained present in scalp and blood.

In this sample, this clone turned up a few times. Its antigen is unknown. This CDR3 has 17 residues. Per the germline V gene, CDR1 is ENHRY and CDR2 is SYGVKD. V shed 2 bases and J shed 9 bases, with 23 bases lying between them. Treatment: oral pan-JAK inhibitor, 5-10 mg twice daily. Peripheral blood, together with lesional scalp punch biopsies, was collected from alopecia areata patients. The authors sorted CD4+ and CD8+ T cells from PBMCs. As the sequencing template, cDNA was produced by extracting RNA and reverse transcribing it. Assay: immunoSEQ multiplex PCR; the TCRdb copy retains only in-frame clones and omits some. The repertoire consists of some 200,000 clones, with about 40% occurring once and the leading ten covering over 2.5%.

The source is a human donor with alopecia areata. The input for sequencing was CD4+ T cells sorted from blood, taken between weeks 36 and 40, from a patient treated with tofacitinib. V gene TRBV10-3 combines with J gene TRBJ2-1, with D perhaps matching TRBD1 (5 bases). CDR3 DNA: TGTGCCATCAGTGAGCCTCTGGGGCAGGGTGAAGGCAGTGAGCAGTTCTTC. It translates to CAISEPLGQGEGSEQFF.